The source of this TCR beta chain is a study of T-cell reconstitution after alpha-beta-depleted transplantation in children. Findings and caveats of the study: After one year, T-cell counts and TCRbeta diversity mostly came from new T cells. After transplant, high TCRbeta diversity at day 60 in some patients arose from surviving recipient T cells and thymic progenitors.

This CDR3 contains 11 residues. CDR1 is SQVTM, CDR2 ANQGSEA, per germline. Trimming removed 5 bases from V and 7 bases from J, with 11 bases in between. The authors prepared the TCRbeta library with unique molecular identifiers. TCRdb analysed the PCR reads with MiXCR anew, one entry per CDR3 protein. The profile shows 700,000 or so distinct CDR3 sequences, 10% to 15% of them singletons. This clonotype appeared many times. Its cognate antigen is unknown. The clonotype comes from a girl aged 2 to 10 with congenital amegakaryocytic thrombocytopenia, due to receive a stem cell transplant. This rearrangement joins TRBV29-1 to TRBJ1-1, with D possibly TRBD1 on 5 matching bases. This specimen was PBMCs, taken before TCRalphabeta/CD19-depleted stem cell transplant. In DNA form, the CDR3 reads TGCAGCGTTCAGGGTTGGAATGAAGCTTTCTTT. Residues: CSVQGWNEAFF.